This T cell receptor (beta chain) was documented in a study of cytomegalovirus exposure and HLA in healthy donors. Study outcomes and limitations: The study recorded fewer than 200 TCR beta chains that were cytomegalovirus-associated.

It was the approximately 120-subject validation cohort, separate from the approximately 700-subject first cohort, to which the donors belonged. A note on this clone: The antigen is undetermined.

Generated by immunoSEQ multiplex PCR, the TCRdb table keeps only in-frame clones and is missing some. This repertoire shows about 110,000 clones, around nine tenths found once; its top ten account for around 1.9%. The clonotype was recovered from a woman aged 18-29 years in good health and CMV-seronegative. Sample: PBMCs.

In DNA form, the CDR3 reads TGTGCCTGGAGTGTTCCGAGGGAGACTGAAGCTTTCTTT. This gives the protein CAWSVPRETEAFF. The chain joins TRBV30 to TRBJ1-1; D is ambiguous. Trimming cost V 0 bases and J 5 bases, with 10 bases left between them. The germline gives CDR1 GTSNPN, CDR2 SVGIG (reference sequence). The CDR3 has 13 amino acids.